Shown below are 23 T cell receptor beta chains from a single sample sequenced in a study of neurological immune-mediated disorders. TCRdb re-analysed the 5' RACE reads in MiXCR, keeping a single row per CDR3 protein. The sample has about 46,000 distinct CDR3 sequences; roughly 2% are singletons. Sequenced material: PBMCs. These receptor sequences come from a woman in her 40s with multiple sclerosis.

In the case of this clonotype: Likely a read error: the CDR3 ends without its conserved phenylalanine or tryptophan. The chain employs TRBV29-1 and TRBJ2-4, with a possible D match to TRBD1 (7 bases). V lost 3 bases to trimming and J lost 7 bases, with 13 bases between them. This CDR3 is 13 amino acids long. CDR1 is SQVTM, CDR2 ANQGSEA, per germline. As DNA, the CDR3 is TGCAGCGTTGATAGGCAGGGGGGCAACATTCAGTACTGC. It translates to CSVDRQGGNIQYC.

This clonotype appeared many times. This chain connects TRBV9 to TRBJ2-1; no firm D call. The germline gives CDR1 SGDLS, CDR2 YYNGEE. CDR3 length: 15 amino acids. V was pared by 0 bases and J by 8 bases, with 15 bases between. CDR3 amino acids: CASSVDSAARDEQFF. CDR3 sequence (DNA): TGTGCCAGCAGCGTAGACTCGGCCGCACGCGATGAGCAGTTCTTC. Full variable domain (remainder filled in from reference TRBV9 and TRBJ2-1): DSGVTQTPKHLITATGQRVTLRCSPRSGDLSVYWYQQSLDQGLQFLIQYYNGEERAKGNILERFSAQQFPDLHSELNLSSLELGDSALYFCASSVDSAARDEQFFGPGTRLTVL.

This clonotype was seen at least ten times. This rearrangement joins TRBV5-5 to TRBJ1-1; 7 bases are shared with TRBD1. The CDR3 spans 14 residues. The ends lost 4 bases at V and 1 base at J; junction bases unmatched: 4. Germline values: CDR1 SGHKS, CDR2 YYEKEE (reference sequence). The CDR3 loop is CASSQGTENTEAFF. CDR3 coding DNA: TGTGCCAGCAGCCAGGGGACAGAGAACACTGAAGCTTTCTTT.

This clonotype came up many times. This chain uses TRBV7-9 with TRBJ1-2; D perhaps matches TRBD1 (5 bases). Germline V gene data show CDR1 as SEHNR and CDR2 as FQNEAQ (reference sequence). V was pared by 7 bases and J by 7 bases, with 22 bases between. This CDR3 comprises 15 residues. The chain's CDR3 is CASISSGGEEAGYTF. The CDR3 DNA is TGTGCCAGCATCTCCTCGGGAGGGGAAGAAGCTGGCTACACCTTC. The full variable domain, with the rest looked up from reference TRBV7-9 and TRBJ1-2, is DTGVSQNPRHKITKRGQNVTFRCDPISEHNRLYWYRQTLGQGPEFLTYFQNEAQLEKSRLLSDRFSAERPKGSFSTLEIQRTEQGDSAMYLCASISSGGEEAGYTFGSGTRLTVV.

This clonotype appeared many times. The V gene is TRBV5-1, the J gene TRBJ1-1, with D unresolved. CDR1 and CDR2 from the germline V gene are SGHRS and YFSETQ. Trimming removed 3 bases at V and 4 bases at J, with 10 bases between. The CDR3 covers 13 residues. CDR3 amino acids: CASSSDAFTEAFF. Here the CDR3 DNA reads TGCGCCAGCAGCTCCGACGCTTTCACTGAAGCTTTCTTT.

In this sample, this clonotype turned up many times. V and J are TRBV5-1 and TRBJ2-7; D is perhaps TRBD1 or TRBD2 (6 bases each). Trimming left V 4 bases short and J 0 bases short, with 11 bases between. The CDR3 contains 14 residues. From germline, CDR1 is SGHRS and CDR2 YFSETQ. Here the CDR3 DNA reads TGCGCCAGCAGCCCCGGGGGCCTCTCCTACGAGCAGTACTTC. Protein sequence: CASSPGGLSYEQYF.

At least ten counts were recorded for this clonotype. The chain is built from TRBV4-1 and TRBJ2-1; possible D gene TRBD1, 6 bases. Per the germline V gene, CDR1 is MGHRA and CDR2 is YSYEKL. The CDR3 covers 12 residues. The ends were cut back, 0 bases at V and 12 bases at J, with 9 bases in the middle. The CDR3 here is CASSQEGDTQFF. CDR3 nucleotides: TGCGCCAGCAGCCAAGAAGGGGACACGCAGTTCTTC.

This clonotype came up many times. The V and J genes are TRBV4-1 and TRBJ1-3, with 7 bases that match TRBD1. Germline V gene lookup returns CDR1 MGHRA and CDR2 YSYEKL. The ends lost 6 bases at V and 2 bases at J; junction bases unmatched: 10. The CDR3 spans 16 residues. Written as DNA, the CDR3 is TGCGCCAGCAGTTTAGCTTTCCAGGGGGCTGGAAACACCATATATTTT. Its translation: CASSLAFQGAGNTIYF.

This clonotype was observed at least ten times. CDR3 sequence reads: CSARDPIRRGGNEQFF. In nucleotides, the CDR3 is TGCAGTGCTAGAGATCCCATCCGGCGAGGGGGAAATGAGCAGTTCTTC. This chain links TRBV20-1 with TRBJ2-1; weak D call: TRBD1 (6 bases). V was cut by 0 bases and J by 7 bases, with 19 bases left in between. The CDR3 sequence is 16 residues long. The V gene's germline CDR1 is DFQATT and CDR2 SNEGSKA (reference sequence).

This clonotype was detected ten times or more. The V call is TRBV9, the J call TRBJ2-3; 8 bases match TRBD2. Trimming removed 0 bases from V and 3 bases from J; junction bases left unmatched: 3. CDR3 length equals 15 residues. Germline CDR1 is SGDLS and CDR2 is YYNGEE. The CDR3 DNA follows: TGTGCCAGCAGCGTAGACGGGGGGGCTACAGATACGCAGTATTTT. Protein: CASSVDGGATDTQYF.

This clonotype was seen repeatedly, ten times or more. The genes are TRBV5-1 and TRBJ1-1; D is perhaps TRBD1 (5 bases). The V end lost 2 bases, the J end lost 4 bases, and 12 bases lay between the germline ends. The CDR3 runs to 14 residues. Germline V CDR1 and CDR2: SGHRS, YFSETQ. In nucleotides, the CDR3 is TGCGCCAGCAGCTTAAGGGGTCCAGGCACTGAAGCTTTCTTT. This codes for CASSLRGPGTEAFF.

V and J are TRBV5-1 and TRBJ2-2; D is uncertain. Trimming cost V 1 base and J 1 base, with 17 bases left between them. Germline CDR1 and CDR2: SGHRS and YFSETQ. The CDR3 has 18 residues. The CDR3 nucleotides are TGCGCCAGCAGCTTGCTGATCATATCTGGCCGGAACACCGGGGAGCTGTTTTTT. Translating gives CASSLLIISGRNTGELFF.

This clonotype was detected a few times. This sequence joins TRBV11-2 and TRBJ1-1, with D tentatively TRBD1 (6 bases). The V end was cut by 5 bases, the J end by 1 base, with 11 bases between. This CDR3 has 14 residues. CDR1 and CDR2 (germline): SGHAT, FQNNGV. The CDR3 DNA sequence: TGTGCCAGCAGCCGCGGACAGCCGAACACTGAAGCTTTCTTT. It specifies CASSRGQPNTEAFF.

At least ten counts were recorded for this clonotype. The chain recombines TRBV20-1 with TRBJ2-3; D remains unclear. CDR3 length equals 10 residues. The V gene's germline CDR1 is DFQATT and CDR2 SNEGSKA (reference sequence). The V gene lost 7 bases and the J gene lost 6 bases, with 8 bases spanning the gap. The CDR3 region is CSVGRDTQYF. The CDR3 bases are TGCAGTGTGGGTAGGGATACGCAGTATTTT.

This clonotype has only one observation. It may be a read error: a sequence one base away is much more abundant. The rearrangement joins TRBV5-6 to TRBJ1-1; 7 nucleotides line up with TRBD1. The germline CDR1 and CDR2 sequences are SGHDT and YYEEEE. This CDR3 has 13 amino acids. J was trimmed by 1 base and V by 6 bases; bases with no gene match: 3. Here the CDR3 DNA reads TGTGCCAGCAACCGGGACAGGAACACTGAAGCTTTCTTT. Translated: CASNRDRNTEAFF.

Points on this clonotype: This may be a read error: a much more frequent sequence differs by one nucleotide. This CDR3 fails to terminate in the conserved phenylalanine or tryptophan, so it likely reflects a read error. The CDR3: CSVEAGIEQFY. The CDR3 DNA reads TGCAGCGTTGAAGCGGGGATTGAGCAGTTCTAC. The rearrangement uses TRBV29-1 and TRBJ2-1, with a weak D call TRBD2 (5 bases). The germline V and J ends were trimmed by 1 base and 9 bases, with 7 bases remaining between them. The germline gives CDR1 SQVTM, CDR2 ANQGSEA. This CDR3 has 11 amino acids.

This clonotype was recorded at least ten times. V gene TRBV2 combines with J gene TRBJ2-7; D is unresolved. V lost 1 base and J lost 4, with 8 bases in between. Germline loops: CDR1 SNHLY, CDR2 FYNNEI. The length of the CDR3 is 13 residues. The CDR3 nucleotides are TGTGCCAGCAGTGAAGGGTCGGTTTACGAGCAGTACTTC. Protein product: CASSEGSVYEQYF.

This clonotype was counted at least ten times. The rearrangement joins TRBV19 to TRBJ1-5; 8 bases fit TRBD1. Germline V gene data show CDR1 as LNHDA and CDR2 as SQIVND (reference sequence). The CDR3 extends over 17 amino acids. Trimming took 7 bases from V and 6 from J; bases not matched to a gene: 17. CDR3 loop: CASTPGGRGHLSQPQHF. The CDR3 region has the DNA TGTGCCAGTACCCCGGGGGGCAGGGGGCATTTAAGTCAGCCCCAGCATTTT. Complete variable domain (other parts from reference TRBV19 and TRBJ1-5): DGGITQSPKYLFRKEGQNVTLSCEQNLNHDAMYWYRQDPGQGLRLIYYSQIVNDFQKGDIAEGYSVSREKKESFPLTVTSAQKNPTAFYLCASTPGGRGHLSQPQHFGDGTRLSIL.

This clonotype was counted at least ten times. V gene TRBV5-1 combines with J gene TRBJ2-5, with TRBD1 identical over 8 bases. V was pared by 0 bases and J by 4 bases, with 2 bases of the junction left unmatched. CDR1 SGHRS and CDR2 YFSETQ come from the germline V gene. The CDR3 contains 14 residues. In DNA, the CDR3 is TGCGCCAGCAGCTTGGGCAGGGGGCGAGAGACCCAGTACTTC. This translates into CASSLGRGRETQYF.

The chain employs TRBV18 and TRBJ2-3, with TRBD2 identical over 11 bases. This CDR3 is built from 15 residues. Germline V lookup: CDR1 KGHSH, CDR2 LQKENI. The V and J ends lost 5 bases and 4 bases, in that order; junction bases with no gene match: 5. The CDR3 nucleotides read TGTGCCAGCTCAACTCGACTAGCGGGGCCAGATACGCAGTATTTT. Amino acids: CASSTRLAGPDTQYF. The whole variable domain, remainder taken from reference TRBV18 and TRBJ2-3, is NAGVMQNPRHLVRRRGQEARLRCSPMKGHSHVYWYRQLPEEGLKFMVYLQKENIIDESGMPKERFSAEFPKEGPSILRIQQVVRGDSAAYFCASSTRLAGPDTQYFGPGTRLTVL.

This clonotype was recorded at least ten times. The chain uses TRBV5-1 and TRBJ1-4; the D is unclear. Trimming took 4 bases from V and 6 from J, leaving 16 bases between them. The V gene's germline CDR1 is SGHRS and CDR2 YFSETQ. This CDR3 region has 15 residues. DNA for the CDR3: TGCGCCAGCAGCAGAGATACCTGGGCCCATGAAAAACTGTTTTTT. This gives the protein CASSRDTWAHEKLFF. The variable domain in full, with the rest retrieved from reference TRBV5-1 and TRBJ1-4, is KAGVTQTPRYLIKTRGQQVTLSCSPISGHRSVSWYQQTPGQGLQFLFEYFSETQRNKGNFPGRFSGRQFSNSRSEMNVSTLELGDSALYLCASSRDTWAHEKLFFGSGTQLSVL.

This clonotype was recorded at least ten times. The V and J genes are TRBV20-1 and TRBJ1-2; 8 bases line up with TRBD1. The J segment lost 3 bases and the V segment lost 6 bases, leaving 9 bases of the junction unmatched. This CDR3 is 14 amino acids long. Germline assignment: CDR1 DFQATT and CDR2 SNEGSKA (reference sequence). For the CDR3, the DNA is TGCAGTGCCCCTCGGGACAGGTGGTACTATGGCTACACCTTC. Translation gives CSAPRDRWYYGYTF.

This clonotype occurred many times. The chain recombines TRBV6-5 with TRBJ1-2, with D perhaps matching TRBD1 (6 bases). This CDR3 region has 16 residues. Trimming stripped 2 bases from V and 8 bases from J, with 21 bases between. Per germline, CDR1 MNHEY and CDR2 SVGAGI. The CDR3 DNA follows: TGTGCCAGCAGTTACGCACAGGGTAGATTAGTCTTGGGCTACACCTTC. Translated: CASSYAQGRLVLGYTF.